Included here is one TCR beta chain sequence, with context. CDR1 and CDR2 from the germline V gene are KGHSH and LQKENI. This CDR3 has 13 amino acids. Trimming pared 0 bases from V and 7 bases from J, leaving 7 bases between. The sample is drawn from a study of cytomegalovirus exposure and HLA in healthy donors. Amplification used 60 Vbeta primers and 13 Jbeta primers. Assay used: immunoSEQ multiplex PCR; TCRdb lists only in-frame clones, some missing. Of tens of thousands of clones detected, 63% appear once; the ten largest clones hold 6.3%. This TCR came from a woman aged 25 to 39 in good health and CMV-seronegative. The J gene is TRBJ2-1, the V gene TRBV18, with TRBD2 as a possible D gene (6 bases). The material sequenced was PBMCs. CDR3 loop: CASSPPGGNEQFF. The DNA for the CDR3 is TGTGCCAGCTCACCACCTGGGGGGAATGAGCAGTTCTTC.